This T cell receptor (beta chain) was obtained from a study of human T cells and chemical hapten exposure. On the study more broadly: Subjects had 2% DPC placed on 2 cm by 2 cm of upper inner arm skin for sensitization.

TCRdb reprocessed the RACE reads via MiXCR and lists one record per CDR3 protein. The sample shows about 40,000 distinct CDR3 sequences, roughly a tenth of them seen only once. Study findings and constraints: No shift was seen in TCRs above 1 in 1000 frequency with DPC sensitization. PT1 expanded TCR counts correlated positively with patch test score.

Time point reported: pre-sensitization, week 0. Treatment described: therapeutic diphenylcyclopropenone sensitization with weekly scalp DPC. This clonotype was counted ten times or more. As yet, its antigen is unknown. Trimming pared 9 bases from V and 2 bases from J, leaving 12 bases between. This CDR3 spans 14 amino acids. CDR1 and CDR2 from the germline V gene are KGHDR and SFDVKD. This clonotype was obtained from a man aged 30 to 39 with alopecia areata. Some clones in this sample may be carry-over from other donors' samples. The V and J genes are TRBV24-1 and TRBJ2-2; D is unclear. Sequencing was performed on whole blood, taken in connection with sensitization to the hapten diphenylcyclopropenone (DPC). CDR3 sequence (DNA): TGTGCCACCCGGGCACCTCAAAACACCGGGGAGCTGTTTTTT. It specifies CATRAPQNTGELFF.